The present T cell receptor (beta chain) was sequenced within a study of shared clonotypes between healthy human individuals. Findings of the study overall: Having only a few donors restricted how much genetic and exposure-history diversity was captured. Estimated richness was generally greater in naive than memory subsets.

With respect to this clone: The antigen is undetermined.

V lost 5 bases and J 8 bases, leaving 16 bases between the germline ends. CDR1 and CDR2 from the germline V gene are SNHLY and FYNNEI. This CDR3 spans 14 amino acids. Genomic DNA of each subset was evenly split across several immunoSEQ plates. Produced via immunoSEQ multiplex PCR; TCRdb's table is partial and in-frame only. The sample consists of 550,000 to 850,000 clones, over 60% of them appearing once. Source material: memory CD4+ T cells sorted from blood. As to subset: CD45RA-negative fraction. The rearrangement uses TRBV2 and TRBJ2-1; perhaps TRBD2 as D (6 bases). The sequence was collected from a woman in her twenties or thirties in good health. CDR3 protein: CASSPIAAQHEQFF. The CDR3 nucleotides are TGTGCCAGCAGTCCAATAGCGGCCCAACATGAGCAGTTCTTC.